This record looks at one T cell receptor beta chain sequence and its context. This specimen belongs to a study of cytomegalovirus exposure and HLA in healthy donors. PCR amplification relied on 60 Vbeta primers (plus 13 Jbeta primers). TCRdb's copy holds only in-frame clones and misses some; the assay was immunoSEQ multiplex PCR. The sample has under 250,000 clones. Germline trimming cut 5 bases from V and 3 bases from J; bases unmatched to any gene: 10. CDR3 length: 16 residues. CDR1 MDHEN and CDR2 SYDVKM come from the germline V gene. The rearrangement links TRBV28 to TRBJ1-3; 7 bases align to TRBD1. The sequence came from a girl aged 2 to 10 in good health and CMV-seropositive. The sample consisted of PBMCs. CDR3 region: CASSPRTGQLGNTIYF. Here the CDR3 DNA reads TGTGCCAGCAGTCCAAGGACAGGACAACTTGGAAACACCATATATTTT.